Here is one T cell receptor (beta chain) with its context. One base away lies a much larger clone, so this may be a sequencing read error. A lack of ophthalmopathy progression within 18 months defined stable Graves' hyperthyroidism. CDR1 and CDR2 from the germline V gene are SGHKS and YYEKEE (reference sequence). The CDR3 is 13 residues long. Amplification of TCR beta CDR3 regions used RNA as the template. The HTBI primer set was used in a first-round RT-PCR of the TCR CDR3. A single record per CDR3 protein comes from TCRdb applying MiXCR to the multiplex PCR reads. Among around 560,000 distinct CDR3 sequences listed, around 15% were seen once. This sample is part of a study of T cells in Graves' hyperthyroidism and ophthalmopathy. In the study overall: It was at initial diagnosis, before any treatment, that peripheral blood was collected.

Sequencing was performed on blood. This sequence was found in a woman between 18 and 30 years old with Graves' hyperthyroidism. The chain employs TRBV5-5 and TRBJ2-7; possibly TRBD1 for D (6 bases). Here the CDR3 DNA reads TGTGCCGGCAGCTTGTGGGGGCGCGACGAGCAGTACTTC. The encoded protein is CAGSLWGRDEQYF.